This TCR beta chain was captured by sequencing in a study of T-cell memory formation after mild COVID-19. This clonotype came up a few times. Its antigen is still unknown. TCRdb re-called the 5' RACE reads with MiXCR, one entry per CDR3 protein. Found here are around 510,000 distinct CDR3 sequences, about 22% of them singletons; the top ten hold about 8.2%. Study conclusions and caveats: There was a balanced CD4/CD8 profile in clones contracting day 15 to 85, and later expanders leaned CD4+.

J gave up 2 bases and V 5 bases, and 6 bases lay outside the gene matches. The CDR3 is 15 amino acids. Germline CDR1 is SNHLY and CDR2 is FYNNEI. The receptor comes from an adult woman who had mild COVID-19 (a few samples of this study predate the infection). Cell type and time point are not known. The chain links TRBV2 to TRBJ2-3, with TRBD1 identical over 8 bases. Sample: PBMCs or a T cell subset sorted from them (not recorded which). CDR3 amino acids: CASSQDRGTTDTQYF. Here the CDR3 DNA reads TGTGCCAGCAGTCAAGACAGGGGCACCACAGATACGCAGTATTTT.